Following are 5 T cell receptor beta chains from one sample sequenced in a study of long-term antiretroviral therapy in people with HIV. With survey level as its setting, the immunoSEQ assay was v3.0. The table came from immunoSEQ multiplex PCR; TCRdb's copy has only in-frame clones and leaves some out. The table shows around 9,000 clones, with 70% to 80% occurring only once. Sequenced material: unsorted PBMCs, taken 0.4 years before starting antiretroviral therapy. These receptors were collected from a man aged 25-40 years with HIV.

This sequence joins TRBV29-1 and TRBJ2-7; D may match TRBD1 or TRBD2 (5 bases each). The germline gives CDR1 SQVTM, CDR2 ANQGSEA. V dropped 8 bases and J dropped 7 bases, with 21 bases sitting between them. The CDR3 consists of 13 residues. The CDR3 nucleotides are TGCAGCATTACGGGGCAGGGTGGTCCTGAGCAGTACTTC. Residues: CSITGQGGPEQYF.

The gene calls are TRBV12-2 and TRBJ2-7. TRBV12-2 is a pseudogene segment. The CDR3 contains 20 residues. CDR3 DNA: TGTGCAAGTCGCTTACTATTCCCTCGTACGCGGCCAGGCGGTCGTTACGAGCAGTACTTC. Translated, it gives CASRLLFPRTRPGGRYEQYF.

CDR3 protein: CSVGGTRTALNTEAFF. DNA for the CDR3: TGCAGCGTTGGGGGGACCAGGACAGCCCTGAACACTGAAGCTTTCTTT. V usage is TRBV29-1 and J usage is TRBJ1-1; a weak D match, TRBD1 (6 bases). The CDR3 covers 16 residues. Germline loops: CDR1 SQVTM, CDR2 ANQGSEA. Trimming shortened V by 4 bases and J by 0 bases, and 18 bases separated the two germline ends.

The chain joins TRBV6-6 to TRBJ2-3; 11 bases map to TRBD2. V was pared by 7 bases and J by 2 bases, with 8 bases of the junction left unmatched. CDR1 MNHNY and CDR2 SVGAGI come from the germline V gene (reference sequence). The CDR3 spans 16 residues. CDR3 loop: CASTPASGGFTDTQYF. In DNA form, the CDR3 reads TGTGCCAGCACTCCGGCTAGCGGGGGGTTCACAGATACGCAGTATTTT.

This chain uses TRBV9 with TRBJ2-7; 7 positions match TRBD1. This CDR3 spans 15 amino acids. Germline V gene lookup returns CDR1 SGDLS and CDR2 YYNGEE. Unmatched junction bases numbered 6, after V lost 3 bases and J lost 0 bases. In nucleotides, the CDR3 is TGTGCCAGCAGCGCCCGGGACAGTAACTCCTACGAGCAGTACTTC. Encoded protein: CASSARDSNSYEQYF.